This T cell receptor beta chain is drawn from a study of early T cells in non-severe SARS-CoV-2 infection. One entry per CDR3 protein, called by TCRdb with MiXCR from the 5' RACE reads. The sample holds 60,000 to 75,000 distinct CDR3 sequences, less than 12% seen once. Germline V gene sequence: CDR1 DFQATT, CDR2 SNEGSKA (reference sequence). Trimming removed 6 bases from V and 10 bases from J; junction bases left unmatched: 9. The CDR3 contains 15 residues. The sample here was whole blood, taken at baseline. The receptor comes from an adult who was a healthcare worker with PCR-confirmed SARS-CoV-2 infection or an uninfected control (not recorded which). The chain combines TRBV20-1 with TRBJ2-1, with 16 bases aligning to TRBD2. In DNA, the CDR3 is TGCAGTGCCGGGACTAGCGGGAGGGCCCATGGGGAGCAGTTCTTC. Its protein is CSAGTSGRAHGEQFF.